These 30 T cell receptor beta chains share one sample of origin, sequenced in a study of shared clonotypes between healthy human individuals. Repertoires were generated with immunoSEQ multiplex PCR, while TCRdb's copy carries only in-frame clones and drops some. The table has millions of clones, approximately 94% seen once. The sequenced sample was naive CD4+ T cells sorted from blood. Regarding subset: CD45RA+ positively selected. The receptors were gathered from a man younger than 35 in good health.

CDR3 loop: CASSLGPVGGEQFF. Here the CDR3 DNA reads TGTGCCAGCAGCTTAGGGCCCGTTGGTGGTGAGCAGTTCTTC. V is TRBV7-9 and J is TRBJ2-1, with D unresolved. The CDR3 runs 14 residues. CDR1 is SEHNR and CDR2 is FQNEAQ in the germline V gene (reference sequence). V was clipped by 1 base and J by 9 bases, with 13 bases between them.

The rearrangement uses TRBV7-2 and TRBJ1-6; perhaps TRBD1 as D (6 bases). The CDR3 has 14 amino acids. Germline loops: CDR1 SGHTA, CDR2 FQGNSA. V lost 5 bases, J lost 7 bases, and 12 bases lay in between. CDR3 nucleotides: TGTGCCAGCAGCCTGGGGGGCGCGAATTCACCCCTCCACTTT. Its translation is CASSLGGANSPLHF.

The chain recombines TRBV9 with TRBJ1-2, with D hard to call. Germline V gives CDR1 SGDLS, CDR2 YYNGEE. V lost 4 bases, J lost 8 bases, and 18 bases lay in between. The CDR3 contains 14 residues. CDR3 sequence reads: CASSSRALLEGYTF. The CDR3 DNA reads TGTGCCAGCAGCTCCCGGGCCCTCCTGGAGGGCTACACCTTC.

This CDR3 is CASSSLRDSIYTIYF. CDR3 nucleotides: TGTGCCAGCAGCTCTTTGAGGGACAGCATATACACCATATATTTT. The V and J genes are TRBV11-2 and TRBJ1-3; TRBD1 matches 7 bases. J lost 8 bases, V lost 4 bases, and 11 bases had no gene match. The CDR3 runs 15 residues. The germline V gene encodes CDR1 SGHAT and CDR2 FQNNGV.

The rearrangement uses TRBV7-8 and TRBJ1-2; 7 bases fit TRBD1. Per the germline V gene, CDR1 is SGHVS and CDR2 is FQNEAQ. This CDR3 contains 17 residues. V trimming: 4 bases; J trimming: 4 bases; junction bases outside the gene matches: 15. CDR3 protein: CASSSRADRAAGYGYTF. The CDR3 nucleotides are TGTGCCAGCAGCTCGAGGGCCGACAGGGCCGCAGGCTATGGCTACACCTTC.

The CDR3, as DNA: TGTGCCAGCAGTGTGAACGGGAACACTGAAGCTTTCTTT. As protein: CASSVNGNTEAFF. The chain links TRBV6-1 to TRBJ1-1; D unclear. Germline V gene lookup returns CDR1 MNHNS and CDR2 SASEGT. This CDR3 is built from 13 residues. Trimming stripped 4 bases from V and 1 base from J, with 7 bases between.

This clone was picked up one time. The chain uses TRBV28 and TRBJ1-4; D call uncertain. Germline V gene lookup returns CDR1 MDHEN and CDR2 SYDVKM. Trimming left V 8 bases short and J 3 bases short, with 10 bases between. The CDR3 length is 13 residues. Here the CDR3 reads CASLSAANEKLFF. DNA of the CDR3: TGTGCCAGCCTCTCGGCAGCTAATGAAAAACTGTTTTTT.

Here the CDR3 DNA reads TGTGCCAGCAGGCTTTCCGCGGGAGGCTCCTACAATGAGCAGTTCTTC. Translation gives CASRLSAGGSYNEQFF. The V gene is TRBV5-4, the J gene TRBJ2-1, with 8 bases identical to TRBD2. In germline, CDR1 is SGHNT, CDR2 YYREEE (reference sequence). The CDR3 contains 16 residues. The V segment lost 5 bases and the J segment 0 bases; nucleotides outside the gene matches: 7.

The V gene is TRBV2, the J gene TRBJ2-2, with TRBD2 matching 8 bases. Unmatched junction bases numbered 4, after V lost 2 bases and J lost 5 bases. Germline V lookup: CDR1 SNHLY, CDR2 FYNNEI. The length of the CDR3 is 15 residues. CDR3 sequence (DNA): TGTGCCAGCAGTGAAACTAGCGGAGGAACCGGGGAGCTGTTTTTT. It specifies CASSETSGGTGELFF.

V is TRBV5-4 and J is TRBJ2-7; 7 bases agree with TRBD1. The CDR3 consists of 15 residues. The germline V gene encodes CDR1 SGHNT and CDR2 YYREEE (reference sequence). The junction had 11 bases not matched to a gene; V was cut back by 3 bases and J by 5 bases. CDR3 DNA sequence: TGTGCCAGCAGCTCACCGGGACAGAGCATCCACGAGCAGTACTTC. Protein: CASSSPGQSIHEQYF.

This chain uses TRBV9 with TRBJ2-3; 9 bases align to TRBD2. Germline loops: CDR1 SGDLS, CDR2 YYNGEE. J lost 3 bases, V lost 0 bases, and 5 bases had no gene match. The CDR3 totals 16 residues. CDR3 loop: CASSVVGGRGTDTQYF. For the CDR3, the DNA is TGTGCCAGCAGCGTAGTGGGCGGGAGGGGGACAGATACGCAGTATTTT.

CDR3 coding DNA: TGTGCCAGCAGCTTGTCGGCAGGGACTAACTATGGCTACACCTTC. It translates to CASSLSAGTNYGYTF. This chain joins TRBV5-4 and TRBJ1-2, with a possible D match to TRBD1 (5 bases). Germline V gene lookup returns CDR1 SGHNT and CDR2 YYREEE (reference sequence). V gave up 1 base and J gave up 0 bases, with 10 bases separating them. The CDR3 sequence is 15 residues long.

The chain couples TRBV19 to TRBJ2-2, with 9 bases matching TRBD2. Per germline, CDR1 LNHDA and CDR2 SQIVND (reference sequence). Trimming cost V 3 bases and J 3 bases; bases outside gene matches: 11. This CDR3 comprises 18 residues. CDR3 DNA: TGTGCCAGTAGTATCCCCCGGGGACTAGCAATCGACACCGGGGAGCTGTTTTTT. Protein product: CASSIPRGLAIDTGELFF.

The chain carries TRBV7-9 and TRBJ2-3; 9 bases line up with TRBD2. Germline assignment: CDR1 SEHNR and CDR2 FQNEAQ (reference sequence). The V and J ends lost 5 bases and 6 bases, in that order; junction bases with no gene match: 12. CDR3 length: 16 residues. The chain's CDR3 is CASSPLTSGHLDTQYF. CDR3 coding DNA: TGTGCCAGCAGCCCCTTAACTAGCGGGCATTTGGATACGCAGTATTTT.

This clone was counted once. CDR3 sequence (DNA): TGTGCCAGCAGCTTCCAGACAGGGATCACCGGGGAGCTGTTTTTT. Translating it yields CASSFQTGITGELFF. The chain couples TRBV5-8 to TRBJ2-2; 7 bases are shared with TRBD1. The junction had 5 bases not matched to a gene; V was cut back by 2 bases and J by 4 bases. CDR3 size: 15 residues. The germline CDR1 and CDR2 sequences are SGHTS and YDEGEE.

This clone was seen once. The chain couples TRBV7-9 to TRBJ2-7; no clear D gene. This CDR3 is 14 amino acids long. Deletions cut 1 base from V and 5 bases from J, with 12 bases between. Germline assignment: CDR1 SEHNR and CDR2 FQNEAQ (reference sequence). As DNA, the CDR3 is TGTGCCAGCAGCTTAGGGCTGGGGTTCAACGAGCAGTACTTC. The encoded protein is CASSLGLGFNEQYF. Full variable domain (missing parts from reference TRBV7-9 and TRBJ2-7): DTGVSQNPRHKITKRGQNVTFRCDPISEHNRLYWYRQTLGQGPEFLTYFQNEAQLEKSRLLSDRFSAERPKGSFSTLEIQRTEQGDSAMYLCASSLGLGFNEQYFGPGTRLTVT.

The V gene is TRBV10-3, the J gene TRBJ2-5, with 13 nucleotides matching TRBD2. The CDR3 is 16 residues long. Germline assignment: CDR1 ENHRY and CDR2 SYGVKD. Trimming took 8 bases from V and 0 from J; bases not matched to a gene: 6. The CDR3 region has the DNA TGTGCCATCGCCAAGGGGACTAGCGGGGACCAAGAGACCCAGTACTTC. Protein: CAIAKGTSGDQETQYF.

The chain employs TRBV5-6 and TRBJ1-4, with no clear D. Germline V gene sequence: CDR1 SGHDT, CDR2 YYEEEE. V shed 8 bases and J shed 3 bases, with 17 bases lying between them. This CDR3 is 15 amino acids long. CDR3: CASSFRAPSNEKLFF. Written as DNA, the CDR3 is TGTGCCAGTTCTTTTCGGGCACCCTCTAATGAAAAACTGTTTTTT.

This chain connects TRBV5-1 to TRBJ2-2; D uncertain. With 1 base removed from V and 6 bases from J, the gap between germline ends came to 7 bases. The CDR3 is 13 amino acids. The germline CDR1 and CDR2 sequences are SGHRS and YFSETQ. The CDR3 here is CASSLSQSGELFF. The CDR3 DNA follows: TGCGCCAGCAGCTTGTCACAGTCCGGGGAGCTGTTTTTT.

The chain carries TRBV9 and TRBJ2-2; the match to TRBD2 covers 8 bases. The CDR3 runs 16 residues. Germline CDR1 reads SGDLS; CDR2 reads YYNGEE. The V gene end was trimmed by 0 bases and the J gene end by 6 bases; junction bases not matched to a gene: 7. The CDR3 region has the DNA TGTGCCAGCAGCGTAGGAATTACGGGAGGGCCCGGGGAGCTGTTTTTT. This encodes CASSVGITGGPGELFF.

This clone was found once. V is TRBV5-1 and J is TRBJ2-3; D is ambiguous. Germline-derived CDR1 and CDR2 are SGHRS and YFSETQ. The CDR3 has 13 amino acids. V lost 4 bases, J lost 3 bases, and 9 bases lay in between. CDR3: CASSELRTDTQYF. The CDR3 nucleotides are TGCGCCAGCAGCGAATTAAGGACAGATACGCAGTATTTT.

The CDR3 loop reads CAWSHGQGQQPQHF. The DNA for the CDR3 is TGTGCCTGGAGTCATGGACAGGGACAACAGCCCCAGCATTTT. The V and J genes are TRBV30 and TRBJ1-5; TRBD1 aligns across 8 bases. Germline trimming cut 2 bases from V and 7 bases from J; bases unmatched to any gene: 7. This CDR3 contains 14 residues. Germline CDR1 is GTSNPN and CDR2 is SVGIG (reference sequence).

This rearrangement joins TRBV4-3 to TRBJ2-7; 11 bases fit TRBD2. The V and J ends lost 3 bases and 3 bases, in that order; junction bases with no gene match: 10. CDR1 is LGHNA and CDR2 is YSLEER in the germline V gene. The CDR3 is made up of 17 amino acids. CDR3 bases: TGCGCCAGCAGCCAGTGGGGAAGTAGCGGGAGGGACTACGAGCAGTACTTC. As protein: CASSQWGSSGRDYEQYF.

This clone was counted only a few times. The rearrangement uses TRBV5-4 and TRBJ1-2, with D perhaps TRBD1 (5 bases). The CDR3 contains 13 residues. V lost 2 bases and J 8 bases, leaving 13 bases between the germline ends. Germline V gives CDR1 SGHNT, CDR2 YYREEE (reference sequence). The CDR3 loop is CASSLYSKGGYTF. CDR3 coding DNA: TGTGCCAGCAGCTTATACTCAAAGGGGGGCTACACCTTC.

The chain joins TRBV4-1 to TRBJ1-4, with D uncertain. V gave up 0 bases and J gave up 0 bases, with 14 bases separating them. The CDR3 covers 18 residues. Per germline, CDR1 MGHRA and CDR2 YSYEKL. The CDR3 DNA sequence: TGCGCCAGCAGCCAAGATAGGGCCTGGACCTCAACTAATGAAAAACTGTTTTTT. Protein sequence: CASSQDRAWTSTNEKLFF.

This chain uses TRBV6-5 with TRBJ1-4; unclear D gene. From germline, CDR1 is MNHEY and CDR2 SVGAGI. Trimming removed 0 bases from V and 8 bases from J, with 10 bases in between. The CDR3 is made up of 14 amino acids. The CDR3 spells CASSYSAGSEKLFF. The CDR3 DNA is TGTGCCAGCAGTTACTCGGCGGGAAGCGAAAAACTGTTTTTT.

V gene TRBV19 combines with J gene TRBJ2-4; no definite D call. Trimming stripped 7 bases from V and 6 bases from J, with 28 bases between. The CDR3 is 18 residues long. CDR1 LNHDA and CDR2 SQIVND come from the germline V gene (reference sequence). In nucleotides, the CDR3 is TGTGCCAGTAACCGTAACCCCCGCGGCGCTGGAAGTACAAACATTCAGTACTTC. Protein product: CASNRNPRGAGSTNIQYF.

The chain links TRBV27 to TRBJ1-2; TRBD1 aligns across 7 bases. CDR3 length: 14 residues. J lost 4 bases, V lost 5 bases, and 7 bases had no gene match. Germline CDR1 and CDR2: MNHEY and SMNVEV (reference sequence). For the CDR3, the DNA is TGTGCCAGCAGTCGCAGGGGGGACCTCTATGGCTACACCTTC. It specifies CASSRRGDLYGYTF.

The genes are TRBV6-1 and TRBJ2-7; D unclear. This CDR3 has 15 residues. CDR1 MNHNS and CDR2 SASEGT come from the germline V gene. With 3 bases removed from V and 4 bases from J, the gap between germline ends came to 16 bases. The CDR3 protein is CASSDPGYPPYEQYF. In DNA, the CDR3 is TGTGCCAGCAGTGATCCCGGGTATCCCCCATACGAGCAGTACTTC.

The chain is built from TRBV6-5 and TRBJ1-2; no definite D call. Germline CDR1 reads MNHEY; CDR2 reads SVGAGI. This CDR3 has 14 amino acids. Trimming shortened V by 5 bases and J by 4 bases, and 14 bases separated the two germline ends. The CDR3 spells CASSPPAQPYGYTF. CDR3 nucleotide sequence: TGTGCCAGCAGTCCTCCGGCACAGCCCTATGGCTACACCTTC.